The T cell receptor beta chain described here comes from a study of T-cell reconstitution after alpha-beta-depleted transplantation in children. Unique molecular identifiers were used in preparing the TCRbeta library. TCRdb recomputed calls from the PCR reads with MiXCR, one row per CDR3 protein. The sample lists about 340,000 distinct CDR3 sequences; about 14% were seen once. This clonotype has a handful of counts. The CDR3 is made up of 13 amino acids. Trimming stripped 8 bases from V and 0 bases from J, with 11 bases between. The chain is built from TRBV7-1 and TRBJ2-7; D may be TRBD2 (6 bases). TRBV7-1 is identified as an open reading frame with a role that is uncertain. The clonotype originates from a human donor who donated a stem cell graft to a child with Fanconi anemia. Sequencing was performed on PBMCs, taken from the stem cell graft. Here the CDR3 reads CASATGSSYEQYF. For the CDR3, the DNA is TGTGCCAGCGCTACCGGGAGCTCCTACGAGCAGTACTTC.